This TCR beta chain was identified during a study of human T cells and chemical hapten exposure (dated by TCRdb to about 2021). Background on the whole study: For sensitization, 2% DPC in acetone was applied to a roughly 2 cm by roughly 2 cm area of upper inner arm skin. Throughout the study period of approximately 23 weeks, patients also received therapeutic DPC doses to the scalp every week. Patch testing was done on the upper back using Finn chambers containing 0.01% DPC, and results were scored after 6 days according to International Contact Dermatitis Research Group standards. The mostly female patient cohort included alopecia areata with under or over 50% scalp involvement, alopecia totalis and alopecia universalis. The libraries were sequenced as a pool, and the TCR yield per sample differed mostly because of small variations in library volumes within the pool. In alopecia patients, the study followed how the peripheral blood TCR repertoire changed in vivo over primary and secondary sensitization to diphenylcyclopropenone (DPC), a hapten. Blood samples were taken from patients before sensitization (week 0) and at 2, 6 and about 24 weeks after DPC sensitization. Blood for TCR sequencing was provided by twenty-nine alopecia patients at one to four time points (pre-sensitization, 2, 6 and 24 weeks).

General findings and caveats noted by the study authors: Because every patient had alopecia, a presumed autoimmune disease, the patients' immune response might differ from that of healthy individuals. DPC sensitization did not change the number of TCRs with a frequency above 1 in 1000, and there was no evidence of changes in global repertoire structure. After repeated subsampling, changes were observed in the strength of the expansion versus patch-test correlation and in the threshold at which the correlation became significant. Expanded TCRs formed significantly more large CDR3 similarity clusters than pre-sensitization or healthy control sets, consistent with antigen-driven responses. Patch test score was positively correlated with the number of PT1 expanded TCRs, with significance at thresholds 8, 16 and 32 but not at 4.

The time point label for this specimen denotes: pre-sensitization, week 0. Explained via the paper, the treatment or condition label denotes: therapeutic diphenylcyclopropenone sensitization with weekly scalp DPC. At every patch-test visit, the blood draw took place before the patch test was put on. To be eligible, patients had to be aged 18 to 70, diagnosed with alopecia and judged suitable for DPC therapy, while pregnant patients were excluded. Total RNA was extracted from unfractionated whole blood that had been collected in Tempus Blood RNA tubes. This clonotype was observed many times. No cognate antigen has been identified for it. One base away there is no much larger clone; base qualities are not given. Between the V and J ends, shortened by 4 bases and 12 bases respectively, the junction contains 10 bases. Reading the germline V gene (reference sequence) gives CDR1 SEHNR and CDR2 FQNEAQ. Reading from cysteine to phenylalanine, the CDR3 counts 12 amino acids. CDR3 DNA only is kept here, 36 bases in frame from base 1.

Receptor amplification or capture employed RACE. For sequencing, a NextSeq 500 was employed. Library preparation attached unique molecular identifiers to individual cDNA molecules for quantitative, reproducible TCR counting. From each blood RNA sample, both TCR alpha and TCR beta chains were sequenced. The original pipeline was this. The median number of TCRs per sample was approximately 93,000, ranging from roughly 23,224 to 700,000. V, J and CDR3 annotation of the TCR reads was performed with the Decombinator software suite. For PS versus PT1 abundance plots, all samples were subsampled to the same number of TCRs (28,000). TCRs were defined as expanded if absent before sensitization and observed at least eight times at the 2-week time point. The public reads were reprocessed in TCRdb via fastp at Q25 and MiXCR, keeping in-frame beta chains. Every CDR3 protein is listed once, alongside the most common genes and DNA of its rows. The V and J calls here are based on TCRdb, not the publication. The table for this sample lists about 380,000 distinct CDR3 sequences; 4.5% to 6% of them were counted only once. The top ten hold 2.5% to 3% of the sample.

The TCR was taken from a woman aged 45-65 years with alopecia areata. Some clones in this sample may be carry-over from other donors' samples. The sequenced sample was whole blood, obtained in connection with sensitization to the hapten diphenylcyclopropenone (DPC). This chain is built from TRBV7-9 and TRBJ1-6, with an unclear D gene assignment. The CDR3 corresponds to CASSSESIPLHF. The nucleotide sequence reads as follows: TGTGCCAGCAGCTCGGAGTCGATACCCCTCCACTTT.